This TCR beta chain was identified during a study of cytomegalovirus exposure and HLA in healthy donors. Turning to the study itself: Earlier sequencing of approximately 200 million T cells yielded 95 million to 120 million unique TCR beta sequences. Study-wide results and limits: TRBV6-2, TRBV6-3 and some other V segments were excluded as indistinguishable. Later analysis suggested most CMV-associated TCR beta chains were HLA-restricted.

About this clone: What it binds is not known.

The germline V and J ends were trimmed by 3 bases and 6 bases, with 8 bases remaining between them. Per the germline V gene, CDR1 is SGHTA and CDR2 is FQGNSA. The CDR3 covers 12 residues. Amplification used 60 Vbeta primers and 13 Jbeta primers. This table comes from immunoSEQ multiplex PCR, and its TCRdb copy is limited to in-frame clones, with some not included. The table has around 130,000 clones, 75% to 90% seen once. The receptor's source is a man younger than 45 in good health and CMV-seronegative. Sequenced input: PBMCs. V and J are TRBV7-2 and TRBJ1-1, with a possible D match to TRBD1 (5 bases). DNA for the CDR3: TGTGCCAGCAGCTTGGGGGGGGCTGAAGCTTTCTTT. As protein: CASSLGGAEAFF.